This T cell receptor (beta chain) was observed in a study of blood T cells in healthy people across ages. Study outcomes and limitations: Higher diversity and more naive CD4+ cells were features of long-lived donors, compared to aged donors. Strong correlation existed between TCR beta diversity and naive T cell percentage.

Per-sample PBMC isolation yielded at least 6.5 million cells. Primed by a sample-barcoded 5' primer and a J-beta primer mix, a second PCR proceeded for about 6 to 11 cycles. Every cDNA molecule bore a tag from a template-switch adaptor containing 12 random nucleotides. TCRdb used MiXCR to reprocess the 5' RACE reads, holding one entry per CDR3 protein. The sample comprises 1.5 million to 2 million distinct CDR3 sequences, about 50% of which are singletons, and less than 2.5% rests with the top ten. With respect to this clonotype: Its cognate antigen is unknown.

Trimming took off 5 bases at V and 2 bases at J, with 10 bases between the two ends. This CDR3 contains 14 residues. The germline CDR1 and CDR2 sequences are LNHDA and SQIVND (reference sequence). This TCR came from a woman in her 40s in good health. The chain links TRBV19 to TRBJ2-1, with D uncertain. The sequencing input was blood. The CDR3, as DNA: TGTGCCAGTAGTTGGGCCAGCACCTACAATGAGCAGTTCTTC. Protein product: CASSWASTYNEQFF. Full variable domain (outside the CDR3, taken from reference TRBV19 and TRBJ2-1): DGGITQSPKYLFRKEGQNVTLSCEQNLNHDAMYWYRQDPGQGLRLIYYSQIVNDFQKGDIAEGYSVSREKKESFPLTVTSAQKNPTAFYLCASSWASTYNEQFFGPGTRLTVL.